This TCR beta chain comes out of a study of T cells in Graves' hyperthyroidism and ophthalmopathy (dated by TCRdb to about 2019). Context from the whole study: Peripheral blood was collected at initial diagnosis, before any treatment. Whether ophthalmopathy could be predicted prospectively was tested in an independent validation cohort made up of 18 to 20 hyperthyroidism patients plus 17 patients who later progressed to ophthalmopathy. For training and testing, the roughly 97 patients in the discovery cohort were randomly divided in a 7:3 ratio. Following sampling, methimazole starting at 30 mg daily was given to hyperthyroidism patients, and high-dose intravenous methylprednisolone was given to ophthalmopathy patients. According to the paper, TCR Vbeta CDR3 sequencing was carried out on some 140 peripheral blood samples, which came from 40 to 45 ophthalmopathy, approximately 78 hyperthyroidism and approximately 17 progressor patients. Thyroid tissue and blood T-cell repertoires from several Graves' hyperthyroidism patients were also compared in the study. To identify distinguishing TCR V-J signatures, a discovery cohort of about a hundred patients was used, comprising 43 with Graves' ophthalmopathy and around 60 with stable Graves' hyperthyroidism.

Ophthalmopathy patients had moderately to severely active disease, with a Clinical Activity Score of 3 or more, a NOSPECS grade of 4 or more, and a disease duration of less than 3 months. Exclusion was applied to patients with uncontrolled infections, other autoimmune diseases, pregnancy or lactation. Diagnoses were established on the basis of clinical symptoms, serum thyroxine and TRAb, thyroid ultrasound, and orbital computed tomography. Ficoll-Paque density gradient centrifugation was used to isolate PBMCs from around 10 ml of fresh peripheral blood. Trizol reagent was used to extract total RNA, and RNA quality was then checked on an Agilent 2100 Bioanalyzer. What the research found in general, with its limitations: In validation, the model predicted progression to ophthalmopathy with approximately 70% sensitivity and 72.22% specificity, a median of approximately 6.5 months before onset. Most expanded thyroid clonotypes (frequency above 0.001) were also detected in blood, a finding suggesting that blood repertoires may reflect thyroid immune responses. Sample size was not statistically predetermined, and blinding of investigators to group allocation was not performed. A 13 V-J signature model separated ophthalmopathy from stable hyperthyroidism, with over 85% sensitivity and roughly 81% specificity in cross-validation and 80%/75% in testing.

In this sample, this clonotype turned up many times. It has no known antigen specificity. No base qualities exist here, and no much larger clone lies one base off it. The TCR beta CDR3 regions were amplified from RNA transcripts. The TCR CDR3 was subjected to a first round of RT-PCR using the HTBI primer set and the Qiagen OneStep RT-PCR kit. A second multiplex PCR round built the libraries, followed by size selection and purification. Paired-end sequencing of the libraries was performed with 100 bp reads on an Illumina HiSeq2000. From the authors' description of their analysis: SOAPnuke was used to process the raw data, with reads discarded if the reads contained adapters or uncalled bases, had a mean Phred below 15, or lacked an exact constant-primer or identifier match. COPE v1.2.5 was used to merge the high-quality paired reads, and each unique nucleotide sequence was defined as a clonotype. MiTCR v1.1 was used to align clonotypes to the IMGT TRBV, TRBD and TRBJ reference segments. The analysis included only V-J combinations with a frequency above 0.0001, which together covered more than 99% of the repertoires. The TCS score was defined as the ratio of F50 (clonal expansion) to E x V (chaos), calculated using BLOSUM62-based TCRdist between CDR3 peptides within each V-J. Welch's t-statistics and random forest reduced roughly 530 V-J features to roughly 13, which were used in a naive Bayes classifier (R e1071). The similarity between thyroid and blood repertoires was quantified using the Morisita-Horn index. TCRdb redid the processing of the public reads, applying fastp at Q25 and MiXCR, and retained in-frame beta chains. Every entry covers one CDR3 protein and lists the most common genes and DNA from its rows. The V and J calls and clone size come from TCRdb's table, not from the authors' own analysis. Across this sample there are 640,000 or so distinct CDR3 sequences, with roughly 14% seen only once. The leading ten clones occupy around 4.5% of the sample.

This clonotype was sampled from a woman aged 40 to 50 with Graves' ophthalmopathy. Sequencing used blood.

The DNA sequence is given as TGTGCTAGTGGTTTGGCGGATTCACCCCTCCACTTT. Its amino acids are CASGLADSPLHF. The rearranged chain carries TRBV12-5 and TRBJ1-6; confidence is insufficient to name the D gene. V lost 1 base and J lost 8 bases; the stretch between them is 3 bases long. The CDR3 sequence holds 12 residues, the cysteine and phenylalanine included. The DNA shown is the 36-base CDR3, in frame from base 1. The germline V gene encodes CDR1 LGHNT and CDR2 FRNRAP.